What follows is one T cell receptor (beta chain) and its context. No antigen is known for it. There are no base qualities to consult, and no much larger clone falls within one base. The sample originates from a study of blood T cell repertoires in COVID-19 (TCRdb year 2020). Study-wide context: Samples from collaborators originated in the United States, Italy and Spain and spanned both the acute and convalescent phases of COVID-19. Where available, HLA class I and class II types were obtained from metadata supplied by the sample provider rather than from assay-based typing. A freely available public database, intended as a resource for researchers studying the immune response to SARS-CoV-2, is where the repertoires were released. Sample metadata almost always included a de-identified subject ID, COVID-19 status, age in years and sex. The samples were drawn from the first 160 participants of the ongoing ImmuneRACE study and from 950 to 1,500 subjects provided by 6 global collaborators. The prospective study material was composed of cDNA or gDNA derived from T cells, B-cell-depleted T cells, or PBMCs. Deeply sampled blood TCRbeta repertoires from subjects exposed to, actively infected with, or recovered from COVID-19 were included in the dataset.

Paper-wide results and their limitations: The quantity of clinical and demographic metadata differed by source and by participant and was supplied without curation.

TCRbeta CDR3 regions were amplified from genomic DNA using the immunoSEQ Assay, a bias-controlled multiplex PCR. On the authors' methods: The number of nucleated cells in each sample was estimated from the amplification of reference gene primers within the assay. To quantify the absolute abundance of each unique TCRbeta CDR3 rearrangement, sequence reads were collapsed and filtered. Productive Simpson clonality was computed per sample as the square root of Simpson's diversity index over productive rearrangements. As stored in TCRdb, this immuneACCESS dataset retains in-frame rearrangements with V and J assigned. A fraction of the clones does not appear; measured against another copy, unresolved V genes explain less than half of the discrepancy, and the remainder lacks a known reason. V and J calls and clone size are given by that table; D and trimming were obtained from the DNA. In all, the sample holds 50,000 to 65,000 clones, and roughly 90% of those were seen once. Around 3.7% of the sample goes to the ten largest clones.

Collaborating institutions collected whole blood in K2EDTA tubes following their own protocols. Collaborator samples were shipped for TCRbeta analysis as frozen whole blood, isolated PBMCs, or DNA extracted from either sample type. CDR1 SGHDN and CDR2 FVKESK are derived from the germline V gene. There are 13 amino acids in the CDR3, from cysteine to phenylalanine inclusive. Only the CDR3 DNA stays, 39 bases, in frame from base 1. A distance of 6 bases separates the germline ends of V and J, which lose 2 bases and 4 bases respectively. Sequencing used peripheral blood. This clonotype originated in a human donor in a cohort sampled during active COVID-19. This receptor chain uses TRBV14 and TRBJ2-1; confidence is insufficient to name the D gene. The base sequence is TGTGCCAGCAGCCAATTTCCGTACAATGAGCAGTTCTTC. This translates into CASSQFPYNEQFF.